This T cell receptor beta chain is from a study of blood T cell repertoires in COVID-19. Recruits, aged roughly 18 to 90 years, lived in 25 or so US areas. This clone was found once. In germline, CDR1 is SGHRS, CDR2 YFSETQ. The CDR3 runs 15 residues. Trimming removed 4 bases from V and 7 bases from J; junction bases left unmatched: 7. Assay used: immunoSEQ multiplex PCR; TCRdb lists only in-frame clones, some missing. The repertoire holds about 250,000 clones, with around 90% as singletons. The sequencing sample was made of PBMCs or T cells enriched from blood (not recorded which). The TCR comes from a woman aged 25 to 39 with acute COVID-19. This rearrangement joins TRBV5-1 to TRBJ1-6; 8 nucleotides agree with TRBD1. The CDR3 spells CASSPGQGANSPLHF. CDR3 DNA sequence: TGCGCCAGCAGCCCCGGACAGGGAGCAAATTCACCCCTCCACTTT.